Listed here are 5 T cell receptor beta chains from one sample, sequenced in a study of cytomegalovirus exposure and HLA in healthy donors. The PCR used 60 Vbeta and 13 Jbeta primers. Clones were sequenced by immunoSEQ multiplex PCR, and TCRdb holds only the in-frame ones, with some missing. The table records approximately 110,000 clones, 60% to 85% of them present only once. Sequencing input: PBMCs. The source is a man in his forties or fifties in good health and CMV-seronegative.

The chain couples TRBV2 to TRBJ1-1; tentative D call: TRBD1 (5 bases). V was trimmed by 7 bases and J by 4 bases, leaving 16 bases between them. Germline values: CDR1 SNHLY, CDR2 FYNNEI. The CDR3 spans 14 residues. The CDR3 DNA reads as TGTGCCAGCAACCGAGGGCAGGGAGGCACTGAAGCTTTCTTT. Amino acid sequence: CASNRGQGGTEAFF.

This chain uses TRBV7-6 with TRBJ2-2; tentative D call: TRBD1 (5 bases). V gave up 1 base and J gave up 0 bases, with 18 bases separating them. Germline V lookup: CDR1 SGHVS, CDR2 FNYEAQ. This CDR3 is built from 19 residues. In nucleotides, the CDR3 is TGTGCCAGCAGCTTAGTCCTCAGGGCAGGGCGCGCGAACACCGGGGAGCTGTTTTTT. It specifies CASSLVLRAGRANTGELFF.

The CDR3 reads CASSEAPGYSNQPQHF. CDR3 bases: TGTGCCAGCAGTGAAGCTCCCGGGTATAGCAATCAGCCCCAGCATTTT. The V and J genes are TRBV6-1 and TRBJ1-5, with D unclear. Trimming removed 0 bases from V and 0 bases from J, with 9 bases in between. The germline V gene encodes CDR1 MNHNS and CDR2 SASEGT. The CDR3 loop spans 16 amino acids.

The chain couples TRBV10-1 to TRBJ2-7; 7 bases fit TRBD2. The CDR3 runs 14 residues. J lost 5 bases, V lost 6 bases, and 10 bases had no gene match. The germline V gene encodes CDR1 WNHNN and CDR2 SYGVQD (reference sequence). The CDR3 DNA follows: TGCGCCAGCAGCGGCCGGGACTACGCGGACGAGCAGTACTTC. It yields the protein CASSGRDYADEQYF.

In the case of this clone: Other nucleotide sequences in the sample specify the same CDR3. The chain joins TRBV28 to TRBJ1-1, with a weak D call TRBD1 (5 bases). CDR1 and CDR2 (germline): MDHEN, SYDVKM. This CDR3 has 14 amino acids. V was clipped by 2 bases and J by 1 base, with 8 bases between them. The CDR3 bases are TGTGCCAGCAGTTTAGGGGGGGGGAACACTGAAGCTTTCTTT. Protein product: CASSLGGGNTEAFF.